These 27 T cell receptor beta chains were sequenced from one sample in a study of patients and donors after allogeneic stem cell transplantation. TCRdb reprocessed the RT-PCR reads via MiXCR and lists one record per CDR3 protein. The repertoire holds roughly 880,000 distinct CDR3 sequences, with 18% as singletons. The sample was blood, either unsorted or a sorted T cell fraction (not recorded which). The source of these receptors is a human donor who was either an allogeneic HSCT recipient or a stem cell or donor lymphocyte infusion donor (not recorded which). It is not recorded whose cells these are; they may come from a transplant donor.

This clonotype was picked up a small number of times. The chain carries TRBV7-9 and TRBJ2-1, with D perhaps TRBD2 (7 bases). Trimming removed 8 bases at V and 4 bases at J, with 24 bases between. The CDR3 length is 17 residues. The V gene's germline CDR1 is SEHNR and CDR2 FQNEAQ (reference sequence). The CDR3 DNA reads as TGTGCCAGCCGACATTTAATTGGGAGGGGGGTTTACAATGAGCAGTTCTTC. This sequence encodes CASRHLIGRGVYNEQFF.

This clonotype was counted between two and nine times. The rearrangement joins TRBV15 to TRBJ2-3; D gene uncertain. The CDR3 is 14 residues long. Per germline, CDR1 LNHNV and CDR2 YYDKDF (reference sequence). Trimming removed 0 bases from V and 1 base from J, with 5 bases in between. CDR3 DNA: TGTGCCACCAGCAGAGACACAGGCACAGATACGCAGTATTTT. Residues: CATSRDTGTDTQYF.

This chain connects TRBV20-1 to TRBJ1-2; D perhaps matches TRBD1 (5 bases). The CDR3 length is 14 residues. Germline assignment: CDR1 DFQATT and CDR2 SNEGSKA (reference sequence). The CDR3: CSSGRAVGEYGYTF. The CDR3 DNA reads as TGCAGCTCCGGCAGGGCGGTCGGGGAATATGGCTACACCTTC.

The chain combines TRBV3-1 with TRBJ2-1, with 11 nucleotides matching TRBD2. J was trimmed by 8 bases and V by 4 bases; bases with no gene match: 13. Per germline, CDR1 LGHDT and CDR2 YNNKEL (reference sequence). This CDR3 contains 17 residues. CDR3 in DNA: TGTGCCAGCAGCCCCCCTTTTGGGCCTAGCGGGGGGCATGAGCAGTTCTTC. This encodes CASSPPFGPSGGHEQFF.

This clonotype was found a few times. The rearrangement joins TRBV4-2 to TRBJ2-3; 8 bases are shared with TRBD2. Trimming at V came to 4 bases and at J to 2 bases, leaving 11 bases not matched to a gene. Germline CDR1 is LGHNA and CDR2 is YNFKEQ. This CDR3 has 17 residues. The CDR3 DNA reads TGTGCCAGCAGCCCACGGAGGAGCGGGGGCTACACAGATACGCAGTATTTT. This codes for CASSPRRSGGYTDTQYF.

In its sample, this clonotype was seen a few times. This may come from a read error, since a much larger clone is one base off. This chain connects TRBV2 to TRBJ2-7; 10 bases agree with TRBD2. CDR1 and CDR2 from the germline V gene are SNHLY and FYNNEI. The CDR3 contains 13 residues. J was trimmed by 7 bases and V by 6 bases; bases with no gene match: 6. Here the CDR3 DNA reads TGTGCCAGCAGGCTAACTAGCGGGGAGGAGCAGTACTTC. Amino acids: CASRLTSGEEQYF.

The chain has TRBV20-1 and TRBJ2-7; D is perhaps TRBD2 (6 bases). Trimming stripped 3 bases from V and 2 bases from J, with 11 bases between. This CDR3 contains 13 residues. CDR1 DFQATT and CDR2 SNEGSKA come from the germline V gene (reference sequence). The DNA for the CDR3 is TGCAGTGCTAGGGGTCGACTAGCCTACGAGCAGTACTTC. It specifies CSARGRLAYEQYF.

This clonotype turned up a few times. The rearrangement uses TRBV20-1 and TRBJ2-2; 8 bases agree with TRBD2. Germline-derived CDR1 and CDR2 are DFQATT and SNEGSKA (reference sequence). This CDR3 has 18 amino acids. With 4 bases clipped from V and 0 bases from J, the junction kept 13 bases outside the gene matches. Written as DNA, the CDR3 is TGCAGTGCTAAGTTGAGCGGGGGAGCAAGCGCGAACACCGGGGAGCTGTTTTTT. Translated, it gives CSAKLSGGASANTGELFF.

CDR3 coding DNA: TGCGCCAGCAGCCCCGCCGGGTCTCGAGGGAACACTGAAGCTTTCTTT. It codes for CASSPAGSRGNTEAFF. The chain carries TRBV5-1 and TRBJ1-1; D gene uncertain. The CDR3 loop spans 16 amino acids. V shed 4 bases and J shed 1 base, with 17 bases lying between them. Germline CDR1 and CDR2: SGHRS and YFSETQ.

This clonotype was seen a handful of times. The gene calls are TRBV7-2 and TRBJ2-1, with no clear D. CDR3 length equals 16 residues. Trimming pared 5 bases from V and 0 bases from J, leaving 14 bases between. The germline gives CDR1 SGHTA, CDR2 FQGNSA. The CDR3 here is CASSVRLESSYNEQFF. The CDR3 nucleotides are TGTGCCAGCAGCGTTCGACTGGAGAGCTCCTACAATGAGCAGTTCTTC.

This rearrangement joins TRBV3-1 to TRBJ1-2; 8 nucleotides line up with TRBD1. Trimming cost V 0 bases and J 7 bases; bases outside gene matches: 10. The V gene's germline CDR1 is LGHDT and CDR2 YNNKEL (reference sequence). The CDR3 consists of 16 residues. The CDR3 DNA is TGTGCCAGCAGCCAAGATTCCAGACAGGGGTTAGTTGGCTACACCTTC. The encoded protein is CASSQDSRQGLVGYTF. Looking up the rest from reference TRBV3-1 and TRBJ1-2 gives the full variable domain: DTAVSQTPKYLVTQMGNDKSIKCEQNLGHDTMYWYKQDSKKFLKIMFSYNNKELIINETVPNRFSPKSPDKAHLNLHINSLELGDSAVYFCASSQDSRQGLVGYTFGSGTRLTVV.

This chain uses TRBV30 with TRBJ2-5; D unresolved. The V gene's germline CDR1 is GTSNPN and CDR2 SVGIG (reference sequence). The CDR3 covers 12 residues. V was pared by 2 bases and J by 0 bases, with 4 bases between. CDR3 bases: TGTGCCTGGAGTAAAGACCAAGAGACCCAGTACTTC. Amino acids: CAWSKDQETQYF.

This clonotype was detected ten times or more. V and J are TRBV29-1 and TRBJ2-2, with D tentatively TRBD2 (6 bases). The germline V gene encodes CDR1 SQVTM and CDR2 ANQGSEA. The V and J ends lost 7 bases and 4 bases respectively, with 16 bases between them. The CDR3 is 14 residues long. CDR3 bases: TGCAGCGGCCGGTGGCAGGGAGGCACCGGGGAGCTGTTTTTT. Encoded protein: CSGRWQGGTGELFF.

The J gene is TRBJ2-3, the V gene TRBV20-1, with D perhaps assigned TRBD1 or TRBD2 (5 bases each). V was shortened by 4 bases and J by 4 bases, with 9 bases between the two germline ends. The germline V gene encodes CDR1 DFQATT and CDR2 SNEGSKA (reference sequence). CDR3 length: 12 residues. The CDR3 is CSAKGPADTQYF. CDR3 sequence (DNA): TGCAGTGCTAAGGGACCCGCAGATACGCAGTATTTT.

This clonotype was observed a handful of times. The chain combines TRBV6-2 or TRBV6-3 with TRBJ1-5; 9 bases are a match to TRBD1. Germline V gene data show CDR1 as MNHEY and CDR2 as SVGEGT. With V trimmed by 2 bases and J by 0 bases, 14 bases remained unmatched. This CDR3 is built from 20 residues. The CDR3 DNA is TGTGCCAGCAGTTACCCCCTACAGGGGGCAGGGGCCTATAGCAATCAGCCCCAGCATTTT. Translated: CASSYPLQGAGAYSNQPQHF.

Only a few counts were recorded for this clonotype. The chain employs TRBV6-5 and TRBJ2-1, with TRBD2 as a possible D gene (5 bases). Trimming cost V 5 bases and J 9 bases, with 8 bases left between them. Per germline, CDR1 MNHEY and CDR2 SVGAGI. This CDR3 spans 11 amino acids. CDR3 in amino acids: CASSRGAEQFF. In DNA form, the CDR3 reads TGTGCCAGCAGTCGGGGAGCTGAGCAGTTCTTC.

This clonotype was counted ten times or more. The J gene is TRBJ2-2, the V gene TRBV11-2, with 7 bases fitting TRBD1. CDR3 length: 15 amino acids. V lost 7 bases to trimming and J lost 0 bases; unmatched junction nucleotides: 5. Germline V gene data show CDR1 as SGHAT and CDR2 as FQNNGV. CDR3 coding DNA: TGTGCCAGCACCCCTACAGGGGCGAACACCGGGGAGCTGTTTTTT. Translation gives CASTPTGANTGELFF.

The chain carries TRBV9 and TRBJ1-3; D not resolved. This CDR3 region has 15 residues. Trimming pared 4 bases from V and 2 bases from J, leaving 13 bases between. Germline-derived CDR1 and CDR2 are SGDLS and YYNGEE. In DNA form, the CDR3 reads TGTGCCAGCAGCCCCAGACAAGGAACTGGAAACACCATATATTTT. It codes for CASSPRQGTGNTIYF.

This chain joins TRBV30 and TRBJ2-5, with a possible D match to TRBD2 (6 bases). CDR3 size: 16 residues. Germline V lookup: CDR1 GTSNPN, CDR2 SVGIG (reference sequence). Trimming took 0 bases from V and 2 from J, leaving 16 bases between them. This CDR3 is CAWSVPGDPFQETQYF. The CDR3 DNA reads TGTGCCTGGAGTGTACCGGGGGACCCATTTCAAGAGACCCAGTACTTC.

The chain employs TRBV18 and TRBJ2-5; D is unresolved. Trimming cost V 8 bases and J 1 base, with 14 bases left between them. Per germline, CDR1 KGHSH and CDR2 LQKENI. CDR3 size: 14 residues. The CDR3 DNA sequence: TGTGCCAGCAGCCCCGGGTCGTTCCAAGAGACCCAGTACTTC. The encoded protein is CASSPGSFQETQYF.

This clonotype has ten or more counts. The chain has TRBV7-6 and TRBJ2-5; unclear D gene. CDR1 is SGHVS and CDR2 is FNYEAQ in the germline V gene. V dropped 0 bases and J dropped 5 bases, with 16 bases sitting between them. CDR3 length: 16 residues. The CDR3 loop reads CASSLAPLFSEETQYF. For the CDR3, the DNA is TGTGCCAGCAGCTTAGCACCTTTATTTTCAGAGGAGACCCAGTACTTC. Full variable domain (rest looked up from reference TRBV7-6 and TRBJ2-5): GAGVSQSPRYKVTKRGQDVALRCDPISGHVSLYWYRQALGQGPEFLTYFNYEAQQDKSGLPNDRFSAERPEGSISTLTIQRTEQRDSAMYRCASSLAPLFSEETQYFGPGTRLLVL.

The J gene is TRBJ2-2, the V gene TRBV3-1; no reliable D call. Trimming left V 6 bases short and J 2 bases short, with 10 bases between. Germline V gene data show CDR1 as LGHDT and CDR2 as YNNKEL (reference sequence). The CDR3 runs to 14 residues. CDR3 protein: CASRLTLNTGELFF. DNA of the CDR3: TGTGCCAGCAGATTGACCCTAAACACCGGGGAGCTGTTTTTT.

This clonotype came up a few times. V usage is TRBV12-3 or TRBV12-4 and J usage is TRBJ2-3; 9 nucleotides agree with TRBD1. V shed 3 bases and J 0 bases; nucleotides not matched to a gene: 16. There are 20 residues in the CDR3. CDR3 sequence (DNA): TGTGCCAGCAGTTTCCCCCTCGGGACAGGGTCCCTTTCTAGCACAGATACGCAGTATTTT. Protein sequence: CASSFPLGTGSLSSTDTQYF.

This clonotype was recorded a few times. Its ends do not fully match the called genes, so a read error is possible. This CDR3 reads CASSVAVTTSTDTQYF. In nucleotides, the CDR3 is TGTGCCAGCAGTGTAGCTGTAACAACTAGCACAGATACGCAGTATTTT. This chain links TRBV9 with TRBJ2-3, with no clear D. The germline CDR1 and CDR2 sequences are SGDLS and YYNGEE. This CDR3 has 16 amino acids.

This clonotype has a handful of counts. In DNA, the CDR3 is TGTGCCACCAGTGACGCGACCCGAGGGGGGAATGAGCAGTTCTTC. Translation: CATSDATRGGNEQFF. The rearrangement joins TRBV24-1 to TRBJ2-1; possibly TRBD1 or TRBD2 for D (6 bases each). The length of the CDR3 is 15 residues. Trimming removed 4 bases from V and 7 bases from J, with 16 bases in between. Germline-derived CDR1 and CDR2 are KGHDR and SFDVKD.

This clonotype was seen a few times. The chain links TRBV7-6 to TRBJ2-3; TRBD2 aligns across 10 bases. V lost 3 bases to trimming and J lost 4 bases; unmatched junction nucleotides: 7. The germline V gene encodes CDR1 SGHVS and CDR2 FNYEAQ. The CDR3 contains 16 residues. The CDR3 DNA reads TGTGCCAGCAGCTTCCTTCTAGCGGGAGTCCCAGATACGCAGTATTTT. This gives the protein CASSFLLAGVPDTQYF.

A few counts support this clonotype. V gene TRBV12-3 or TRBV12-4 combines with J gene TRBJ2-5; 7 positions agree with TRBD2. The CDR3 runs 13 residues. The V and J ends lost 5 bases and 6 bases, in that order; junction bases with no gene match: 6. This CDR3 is CASSTGLDKTQYF. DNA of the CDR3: TGTGCCAGCAGTACTGGACTAGACAAGACCCAGTACTTC.